These T cell receptor beta chains were read from a single sample in a study of blood T cell repertoires in COVID-19. Assay: immunoSEQ multiplex PCR; the TCRdb copy retains only in-frame clones and omits some. The sample carries 350,000 to 400,000 clones, 85% to 90% recorded once. Sequencing was performed on PBMCs or T cells enriched from blood (not recorded which). The receptors derive from a woman in her twenties or thirties with acute COVID-19. Each CDR3 is given with its conserved first and last residue. The order of the fields is CDR3 protein, CDR3 DNA, J gene, D gene, clone size, V gene. A D gene is named only where the DNA matches it firmly. Not every row has a clone size; where given, it reads once, few, many or a size class.

CSVTNPGMNTEAFF | TGCAGCGTTACTAATCCCGGAATGAACACTGAAGCTTTCTTT | TRBJ1-1 | . | . | TRBV29-1
CASRGTGTYEQYF | TGTGCCAGCAGGGGGACAGGCACCTACGAGCAGTACTTC | TRBJ2-7 | TRBD1 | . | TRBV28
CASSYWGVGNTEAFF | TGTGCCAGCAGTTACTGGGGGGTCGGGAACACTGAAGCTTTCTTT | TRBJ1-1 | . | once | TRBV6-5
CASSVQGAHEQYF | TGTGCCAGCTCAGTACAGGGGGCACACGAGCAGTACTTC | TRBJ2-7 | TRBD1 | . | TRBV18
CASSFGQDYQPQHF | TGTGCCAGCAGCTTCGGACAGGACTATCAGCCCCAGCATTTT | TRBJ1-5 | TRBD1 | . | TRBV7-9
CASTPGQLNTEAFF | TGTGCCAGCACCCCGGGACAGTTGAACACTGAAGCTTTCTTT | TRBJ1-1 | TRBD1 | . | TRBV2
CASSQGPGGNTEAFF | TGTGCCAGCAGCCAAGGCCCCGGGGGGAACACTGAAGCTTTCTTT | TRBJ1-1 | . | . | TRBV3-1/TRBV3-2
CAWSGGLAVEQFF | TGTGCCTGGAGTGGGGGACTAGCGGTTGAGCAGTTCTTC | TRBJ2-1 | TRBD2 | . | TRBV30
CAISERQGYSSSGNTIYF | TGTGCCATCAGTGAGCGTCAGGGGTACAGTAGCTCTGGAAACACCATATATTTT | TRBJ1-3 | . | . | TRBV10-3
CASSVRGTGVHEQYF | TGTGCCAGCAGCGTACGCGGGACAGGGGTCCACGAGCAGTACTTC | TRBJ2-7 | TRBD1 | . | TRBV6-5
CASHPGQGFDEQYF | TGTGCCAGTCATCCGGGACAGGGTTTCGACGAGCAGTACTTC | TRBJ2-7 | TRBD1 | . | TRBV19
CASSLDGELFF | TGTGCCAGCAGTTTAGACGGGGAGCTGTTTTTT | TRBJ2-2 | . | . | TRBV6-5
CASLAGQGYEQYF | TGTGCCAGCTTAGCGGGACAGGGCTACGAGCAGTACTTC | TRBJ2-7 | . | . | TRBV2
CASSGQATSTF | TGTGCCAGCTCCGGACAGGCGACTTCTACCTTC | TRBJ1-2 | TRBD1 | . | TRBV18
CAWTGSGANVLTF | TGTGCCTGGACAGGGTCTGGGGCCAACGTCCTGACTTTC | TRBJ2-6 | . | . | TRBV30
CASSVSGTGAGEQYF | TGTGCCAGCAGTGTAAGCGGGACAGGGGCCGGGGAGCAGTACTTC | TRBJ2-7 | TRBD1 | . | TRBV2
CASSSQGPKNTEAFF | TGTGCCAGCAGCTCACAGGGTCCTAAAAACACTGAAGCTTTCTTT | TRBJ1-1 | . | . | TRBV7-3
CASSEPSRGKFYEQYF | TGTGCCAGCAGTGAGCCCTCTCGGGGAAAATTCTACGAGCAGTACTTC | TRBJ2-7 | . | . | TRBV6-1
CSVIGGFRYEQYF | TGCAGCGTAATCGGGGGTTTTAGGTACGAGCAGTACTTC | TRBJ2-7 | . | . | TRBV29-1
CASSLAGDIQYF | TGCGCCAGCAGCTTGGCGGGGGACATTCAGTACTTC | TRBJ2-4 | . | . | TRBV5-1
CASSLNRNTGELFF | TGCGCCAGCAGCTTGAATAGGAACACCGGGGAGCTGTTTTTT | TRBJ2-2 | . | once | TRBV5-1
CASSPGTGGWTGELFF | TGTGCCAGCAGCCCGGGGACAGGGGGCTGGACCGGGGAGCTGTTTTTT | TRBJ2-2 | TRBD1 | . | TRBV9
CASSELGGGAPINEQFF | TGTGCCAGCAGTGAGCTGGGCGGGGGGGCCCCGATCAATGAGCAGTTCTTC | TRBJ2-1 | TRBD2 | . | TRBV6-1
CASSDTLAGGWNEQFF | TGTGCCAGCAGCGACACATTAGCGGGGGGTTGGAATGAGCAGTTCTTC | TRBJ2-1 | TRBD2 | . | TRBV7-2
CASRRTGGLMPQHF | TGTGCCAGCAGAAGGACAGGGGGCTTGATGCCCCAGCATTTT | TRBJ1-5 | TRBD1 | . | TRBV6-5
CASSRNRGVDYGYTF | TGTGCCAGCAGCAGGAACAGGGGAGTCGACTATGGCTACACCTTC | TRBJ1-2 | TRBD1 | . | TRBV5-5
CASGSSQVGNQPQHF | TGTGCCAGCGGCTCATCACAGGTGGGCAATCAGCCCCAGCATTTT | TRBJ1-5 | . | . | TRBV27
CASSFRGGNTEAFF | TGTGCCAGCAGCTTCCGAGGAGGGAACACTGAAGCTTTCTTT | TRBJ1-1 | . | . | TRBV13
CASSVRGLGANVLTF | TGTGCCAGCAGCGTTAGGGGGCTCGGGGCCAACGTCCTGACTTTC | TRBJ2-6 | TRBD1 | . | TRBV9